The clone carrying this TCR beta chain was recorded at least ten times. The data derive from a study of neurological immune-mediated disorders. Between the trimmed V and J ends, which lost 2 bases and 6 bases, there was a span of 10 bases. The V gene's germline CDR1 is MNHEY and CDR2 SVGAGI. This CDR3 has 13 residues. Preparation of the unsorted libraries drew on 2 million PBMCs stored at -80 C. TCRdb ran MiXCR on the 5' RACE reads and lists one entry per CDR3 protein. The data hold approximately 65,000 distinct CDR3 sequences, with about 5% observed a single time. The J gene is TRBJ1-2, the V gene TRBV6-5; possible D gene TRBD1, 5 bases. The receptor comes from a human donor with multiple sclerosis. The donor label of this sample is uncertain. Specimen: PBMCs. DNA of the CDR3: TGTGCCAGCAGTTACGGGGCAGGGAATGGCTACACCTTC. Protein: CASSYGAGNGYTF.